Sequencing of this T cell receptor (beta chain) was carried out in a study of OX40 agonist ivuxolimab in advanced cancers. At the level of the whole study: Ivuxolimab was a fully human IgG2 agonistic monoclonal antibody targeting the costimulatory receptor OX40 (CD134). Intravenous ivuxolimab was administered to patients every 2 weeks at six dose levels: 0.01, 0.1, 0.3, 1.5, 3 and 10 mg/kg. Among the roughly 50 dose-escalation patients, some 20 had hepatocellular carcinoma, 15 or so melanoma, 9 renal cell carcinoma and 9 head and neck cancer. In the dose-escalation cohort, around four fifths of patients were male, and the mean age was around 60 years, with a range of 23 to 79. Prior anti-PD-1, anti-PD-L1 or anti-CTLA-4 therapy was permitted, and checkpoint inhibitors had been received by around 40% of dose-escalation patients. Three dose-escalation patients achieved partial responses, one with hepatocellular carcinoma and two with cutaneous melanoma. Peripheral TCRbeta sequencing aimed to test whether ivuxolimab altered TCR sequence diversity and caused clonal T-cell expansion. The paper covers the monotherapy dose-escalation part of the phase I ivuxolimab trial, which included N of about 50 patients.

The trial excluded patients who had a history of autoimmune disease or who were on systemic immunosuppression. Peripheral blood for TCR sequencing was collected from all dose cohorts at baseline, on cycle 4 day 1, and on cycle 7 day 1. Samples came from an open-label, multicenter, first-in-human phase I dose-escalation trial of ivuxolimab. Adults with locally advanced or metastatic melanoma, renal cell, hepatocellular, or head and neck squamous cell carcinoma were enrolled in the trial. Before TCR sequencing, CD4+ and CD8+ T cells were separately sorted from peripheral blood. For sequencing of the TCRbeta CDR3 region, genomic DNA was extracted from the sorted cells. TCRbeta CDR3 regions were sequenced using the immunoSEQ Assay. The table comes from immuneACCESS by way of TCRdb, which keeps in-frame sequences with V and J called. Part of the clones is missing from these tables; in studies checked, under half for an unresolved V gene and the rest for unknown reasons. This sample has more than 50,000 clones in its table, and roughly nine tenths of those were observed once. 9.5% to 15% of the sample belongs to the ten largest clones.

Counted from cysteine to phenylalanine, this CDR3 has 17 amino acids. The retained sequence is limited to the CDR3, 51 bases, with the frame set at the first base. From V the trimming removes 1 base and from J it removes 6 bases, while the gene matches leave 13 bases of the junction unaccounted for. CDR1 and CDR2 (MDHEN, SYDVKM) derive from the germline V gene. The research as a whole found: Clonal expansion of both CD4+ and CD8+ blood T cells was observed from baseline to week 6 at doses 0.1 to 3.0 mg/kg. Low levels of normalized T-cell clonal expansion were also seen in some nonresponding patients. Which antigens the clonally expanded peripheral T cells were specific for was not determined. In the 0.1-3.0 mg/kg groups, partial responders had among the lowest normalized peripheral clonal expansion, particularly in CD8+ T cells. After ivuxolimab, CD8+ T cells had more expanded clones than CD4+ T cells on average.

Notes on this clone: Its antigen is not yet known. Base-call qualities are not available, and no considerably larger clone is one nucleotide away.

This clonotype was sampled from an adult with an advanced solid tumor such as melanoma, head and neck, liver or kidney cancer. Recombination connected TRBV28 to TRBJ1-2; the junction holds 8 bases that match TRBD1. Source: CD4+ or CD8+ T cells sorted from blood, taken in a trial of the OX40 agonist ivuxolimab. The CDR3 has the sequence CASSLFGRGRGDNGYTF. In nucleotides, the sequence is TGTGCCAGCAGTTTATTTGGCAGGGGGCGCGGGGACAATGGCTACACCTTC.